This T cell receptor beta chain is drawn from a study of blood T cell repertoires in COVID-19. Study as a whole: COVID-19 samples from acute and convalescent phases originated in the United States, Italy and Spain. T cells, B-cell-depleted T cells, or PBMCs provided the cDNA or gDNA that served as material.

In the original analysis: Reference gene primer amplification in the assay estimated nucleated cell counts. Using immunoSEQ multiplex PCR, the repertoire was profiled, and TCRdb retains in-frame clones only, with some absent. V and J calls and clone size are those listed in that table; D and trimming were worked out from the DNA. The sample lists about 200,000 clones, 86% occurring once. With 2 bases clipped from V and 4 bases from J, the junction kept 4 bases outside the gene matches. The germline V gene encodes CDR1 MRHNA and CDR2 SNTAGT. The CDR3 spans 16 residues. This sequence was found in a woman in her 70s with acute or convalescent COVID-19. Material: peripheral blood. This sequence joins TRBV6-4 and TRBJ2-3; TRBD2 matches at 12 bases. The DNA for the CDR3 is TGTGCCAGCAGTGACAAGACTAGCGGGAGCCCAGATACGCAGTATTTT. This codes for CASSDKTSGSPDTQYF.